Listed below are T cell receptor beta chains from one sample, sequenced in a study of identical twins. In TCRdb, the 5' RACE reads were re-called with MiXCR into one record per CDR3 protein. Of about 240,000 distinct CDR3 sequences listed, approximately 7.8% are singletons. The sample was also linked to a second study, of yellow fever vaccine responses in identical twins.

Material for sequencing was CD8+ T cells sorted from blood. These receptors all come from a woman between 18 and 30 years old in good health. Both conserved end residues are part of each CDR3. The D gene is left open where the match is weak. Only part of the rows carry a size: once, few, many, or a class if the clone is expanded.

V gene	J gene	clone size	D gene	CDR3 DNA	CDR3 protein
TRBV12-3/TRBV12-4	TRBJ2-5	many	TRBD1	TGTGCCAGCAGTTTAGCCCCACCGGGACAGGGGAAACAAGAGACCCAGTACTTC	CASSLAPPGQGKQETQYF
TRBV20-1	TRBJ2-1	many	TRBD1	TGCAGTGCTAGAGGCCCCGGGACAGACTCGAGAGAGCAGTTCTTC	CSARGPGTDSREQFF
TRBV28	TRBJ2-3	few	NA	TGTGCCAGCAGTTTGTTGGGGGAATCAGATACGCAGTATTTT	CASSLLGESDTQYF
TRBV5-1	TRBJ2-3	NA	NA	TGCGCCAGCACCGACTGGGAGGCCCAGCCAGATACGCAGTATTTT	CASTDWEAQPDTQYF
TRBV12-3/TRBV12-4	TRBJ2-1	many	NA	TGTGCCAGCAGTTACCCTCGAGGGGCCAGTATGGGCCCGGCCCATGAGCAGTTCTTC	CASSYPRGASMGPAHEQFF
TRBV4-1	TRBJ1-5	many	TRBD1	TGCGCCAGCAGCCCGACAGGGACCCGTCAGCCCCAGCATTTT	CASSPTGTRQPQHF
TRBV4-1	TRBJ1-3	few	NA	TGCGCCAGCAGCCATCCGTCAGGCGGGGAAAACACCATATATTTT	CASSHPSGGENTIYF
TRBV5-6	TRBJ2-1	NA	TRBD2	TGTGCCAGCAGCCCGTTTAGCGGGAGGCCCCAGTTCTTC	CASSPFSGRPQFF
TRBV20-1	TRBJ1-2	few	TRBD1	TGCAGTGCCAGGGCAGGGACAGAGGTGGGCTACACCTTC	CSARAGTEVGYTF
TRBV6-4	TRBJ2-3	many	NA	TGTGCCAGCAGTGACCACCCCGAAGCTAGCACAGATACGCAGTATTTT	CASSDHPEASTDTQYF
TRBV7-9	TRBJ2-7	NA	TRBD1	TGTGCCAGCAGTCTAGGGACAGGGAGCTCCTACGAGCAGTACTTC	CASSLGTGSSYEQYF
TRBV24-1	TRBJ2-1	few	NA	TGTGCCACCAGTGATTTGGGCTACGCAAACAATGAGCAGTTCTTC	CATSDLGYANNEQFF
TRBV2	TRBJ2-2	NA	NA	TGTGCCCTGGGGCGTACGAACACCGGGGAGCTGTTTTTT	CALGRTNTGELFF
TRBV20-1	TRBJ2-1	NA	TRBD1	TGCAGTGCTGACAGGGGGCTCAATGAGCAGTTCTTC	CSADRGLNEQFF
TRBV7-8	TRBJ2-1	many	TRBD2	TGTGCCAGCAGCTTTCCGTCTAGCGGGAGGCGAGATGAGCAGTTCTTC	CASSFPSSGRRDEQFF
TRBV15	TRBJ2-1	few	TRBD1	TGTGCCACCAGCGGGACAGGGGGGAGGAATGAGCAGTTCTTC	CATSGTGGRNEQFF
TRBV7-9	TRBJ2-1	NA	TRBD1	TGTGCCAGCTGGACAGGGAGCAATGAGCAGTTCTTC	CASWTGSNEQFF
TRBV4-1	TRBJ1-5	few	NA	TGCGCCAGCAGCCAAAGGGCGGACGCTGGGCAGCCCCAGCATTTT	CASSQRADAGQPQHF
TRBV14	TRBJ2-1	NA	TRBD2	TGTGCCAGCAGCACTACGGCGGGGGGGCCGAGCTCCTACAATGAGCAGTTCTTC	CASSTTAGGPSSYNEQFF
TRBV7-9	TRBJ2-2	few	NA	TGTGCCAGCAGCCCTGAGTCGGCGGGGGAGCTGTTTTTT	CASSPESAGELFF
TRBV18	TRBJ1-5	few	NA	TGTGCCAGCTCACCACCCGGGGACGCCGGGCAGCCCCAGCATTTT	CASSPPGDAGQPQHF
TRBV21-1	TRBJ2-3	few	NA	TGTGCCAGCAGCAAACGGAGCGGAGATGCGGATACGCAGTATTTT	CASSKRSGDADTQYF
TRBV3-1	TRBJ2-1	few	TRBD2	TGTGCCAGCAGCCGCTGGGGGATCCAGCGGGAGGAGCCTGAGCAGTTCTTC	CASSRWGIQREEPEQFF
TRBV7-9	TRBJ1-1	NA	NA	TGTGCCAGCAGCCCTCCCGACAGGAGCTTTGGAGCTTTCTTT	CASSPPDRSFGAFF
TRBV11-2	TRBJ2-5	few	NA	TGTGCCAGCAGCTTAGCGGTGGGCCCCGGAGGAGAGACCCAGTACTTC	CASSLAVGPGGETQYF
TRBV4-2	TRBJ1-6	few	NA	TGTGCCAGCAGCCAAGAGGACCGTTCACCCCTCCACTTT	CASSQEDRSPLHF
TRBV4-2	TRBJ2-3	few	NA	TGTGCCAGCAGCCAAGACGAGGGACCTAGCACAGATACGCAGTATTTT	CASSQDEGPSTDTQYF
TRBV12-3/TRBV12-4	TRBJ2-4	NA	TRBD1	TGTGCCAGCAGTTTTTCCCCGGGACAGGTAGCCAAAAACATTCAGTACTTC	CASSFSPGQVAKNIQYF
TRBV9	TRBJ2-7	many	TRBD2	TGTGCCAGCAGCGCAGGACTAGCGGATTACTACGAGCAGTACTTC	CASSAGLADYYEQYF
TRBV10-3	TRBJ1-2	few	TRBD1	TGTGCCATCAGAGGAGGTGGGACAGGGTACGACGGCTATGGCTACACCTTC	CAIRGGGTGYDGYGYTF
TRBV12-3/TRBV12-4	TRBJ2-2	many	TRBD2	TGTGCCAGCAGCCCAATGGGAGGGACCGGGGAGCTGTTTTTT	CASSPMGGTGELFF
TRBV7-8	TRBJ2-5	NA	NA	TGTGCCAGCAGCTTAGAGGCAGGGCCAGAGACCCAGTACTTC	CASSLEAGPETQYF
TRBV28	TRBJ2-7	many	NA	TGTGCCAGCAGTTTATTGGGCGGGTACGAGCAGTACTTC	CASSLLGGYEQYF
TRBV3-1	TRBJ2-3	few	TRBD2	TGTGCCAGCAGCCAAGGATATGGCGGGAGAATGGTAGATACGCAGTATTTT	CASSQGYGGRMVDTQYF
TRBV4-2	TRBJ2-1	NA	TRBD2	TGTGCCAGCAGCCAAGTACTAGCGGACTACAATGAGCAGTTCTTC	CASSQVLADYNEQFF
TRBV20-1	TRBJ2-4	many	NA	TGCAGTGCAATGGGGGGAACCCAAAACATTCAGTACTTC	CSAMGGTQNIQYF
TRBV28	TRBJ2-1	many	NA	TGTGCCAGCAGTTTCACGACAGGTCACAATGAGCAGTTCTTC	CASSFTTGHNEQFF
TRBV10-3	TRBJ1-2	many	NA	TGTGCCATCAGTGACCCCGGACAGCATGGCTACACCTTC	CAISDPGQHGYTF
TRBV15	TRBJ2-3	few	NA	TGTGCCACCAGCAGAGGAATAGCGGAGTCGCGCACAGATACGCAGTATTTT	CATSRGIAESRTDTQYF
TRBV20-1	TRBJ2-1	many	NA	TGCAGTGCTAGAGATATTGGGGCTGGGGGGGGCCCCTACAATGAGCAGTTCTTC	CSARDIGAGGGPYNEQFF
TRBV12-3/TRBV12-4	TRBJ1-2	many	NA	TGTGCCAGCAGTTTAGTGGGGGAGGGTGGCTACACCTTC	CASSLVGEGGYTF
TRBV5-6	TRBJ1-1	many	NA	TGTGCCAGCAGCTTGGAAGGCGAGGCAATCACTGAAGCTTTCTTT	CASSLEGEAITEAFF
TRBV24-1	TRBJ2-1	many	NA	TGTGCCACCGGTTTTTCAGGGAGCAATGAGCAGTTCTTC	CATGFSGSNEQFF
TRBV20-1	TRBJ2-1	few	NA	TGCAGTGCTAGCGTGCTCGGACTAGGGGGCGAGCAGTTCTTC	CSASVLGLGGEQFF
TRBV5-8	TRBJ2-3	NA	NA	TGTGCCAGGGGCCCCAACGGGGAGTTACAGTATTTT	CARGPNGELQYF
TRBV21-1	TRBJ2-2	NA	NA	TGTGCCAGCAGCAAGGAGCTGTTTTTT	CASSKELFF
TRBV21-1	TRBJ1-4	few	NA	TGTGCCAGCAGTAAAATCCGCCAGGAAAGTGAAAAACTGTTTTTT	CASSKIRQESEKLFF
TRBV27	TRBJ1-1	many	NA	TGTGCCAGCAGGCGTTTGGGCACTGAAGCTTTCTTT	CASRRLGTEAFF
TRBV18	TRBJ2-7	NA	TRBD1	TGTGCCAGCTCAACGACAGGGGTTTACCAGGAGCAGTACTTC	CASSTTGVYQEQYF
TRBV7-6	TRBJ2-1	NA	TRBD2	TGTGCCAGCAGCTCGCCTGGGGGACTAGCGGGAGTCTACAATGAGCAGTTCTTC	CASSSPGGLAGVYNEQFF
TRBV12-3/TRBV12-4	TRBJ1-3	few	TRBD1	TGTGCCATCTGGTACGGGACAGGGGGCACCCGCTCTGGAAACACCATATATTTT	CAIWYGTGGTRSGNTIYF
TRBV20-1	TRBJ2-1	many	NA	TGCAGTGCCACTTCGGGACGCCACAATGAGCAGTTCTTC	CSATSGRHNEQFF
TRBV28	TRBJ1-1	few	NA	TGTGCCAGCAGTCAAGGGAGGTTGGGGTACACTGAAGCTTTCTTT	CASSQGRLGYTEAFF
TRBV29-1	TRBJ2-5	many	NA	TGCAGCGTTGAGTCTACCAACGAAGAGACCCAGTACTTC	CSVESTNEETQYF
TRBV3-1	TRBJ2-1	few	TRBD2	TGTGCCAGCAGCCACCCCATAGCGGGGGGGCAGTACAATGAGCAGTTCTTC	CASSHPIAGGQYNEQFF
TRBV11-2	TRBJ2-1	many	NA	TGTGCCAGCAGCTTAGTCGGGGCGAATGAGCAGTTCTTC	CASSLVGANEQFF
TRBV3-1	TRBJ2-1	many	TRBD2	TGTGCCAGCAGCCAAGTAGCGGGAGTCAAACCGGGGGATGAGCAGTTCTTC	CASSQVAGVKPGDEQFF
TRBV4-1	TRBJ2-7	many	TRBD2	TGCGCCAGCAGCCCGGGGACTAGCGGGAGGGCCCAGTACTTC	CASSPGTSGRAQYF